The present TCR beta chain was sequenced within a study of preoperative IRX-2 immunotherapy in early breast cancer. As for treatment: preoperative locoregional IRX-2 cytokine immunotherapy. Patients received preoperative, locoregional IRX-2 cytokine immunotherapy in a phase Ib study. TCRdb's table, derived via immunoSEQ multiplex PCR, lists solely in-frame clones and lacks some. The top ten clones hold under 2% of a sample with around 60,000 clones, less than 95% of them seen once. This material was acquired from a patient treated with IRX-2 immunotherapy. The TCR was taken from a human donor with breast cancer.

The CDR3 DNA reads TGTGCCAGCAGCCCGCTAGCGGGGGGCGATGAGCAGTTCTTC. Amino acids: CASSPLAGGDEQFF. The chain couples TRBV4-2 to TRBJ2-1; 11 bases map to TRBD2. CDR1 is LGHNA, CDR2 YNFKEQ, per germline. The CDR3 extends over 14 amino acids. With V trimmed by 4 bases and J by 8 bases, 4 bases remained unmatched.